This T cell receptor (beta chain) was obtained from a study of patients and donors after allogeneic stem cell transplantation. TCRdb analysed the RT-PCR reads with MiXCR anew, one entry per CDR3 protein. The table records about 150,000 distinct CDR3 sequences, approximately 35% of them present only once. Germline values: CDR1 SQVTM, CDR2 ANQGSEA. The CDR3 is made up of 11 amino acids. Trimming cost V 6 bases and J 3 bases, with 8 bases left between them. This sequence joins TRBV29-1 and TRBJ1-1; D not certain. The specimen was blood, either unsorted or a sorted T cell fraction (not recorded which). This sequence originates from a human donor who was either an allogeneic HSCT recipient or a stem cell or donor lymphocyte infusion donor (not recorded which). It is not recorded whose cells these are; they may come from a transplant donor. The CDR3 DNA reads TGCAGCGTGAGGATGGACACTGAAGCTTTCTTT. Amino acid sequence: CSVRMDTEAFF.